This passage covers 29 T cell receptor beta chains from one sample sequenced in a study of CD8 T cells in Susac syndrome. Reverse transcription used about 0.45 to 1 ug RNA and random hexamers. MiXCR, applied by TCRdb to the immunoSEQ multiplex PCR reads, yields one record per CDR3 protein. The top ten clones hold approximately 0.18% of a sample with about 300,000 distinct CDR3 sequences, 70% to 90% of them seen once. The sequenced sample was CD8+ T cells from PBMCs. The origin of the receptors is a human donor with multiple sclerosis.

The CDR3 DNA is TGTGCCAGCAGCTTGCCCCGACAGGGGTTGACTGAAGCTTTCTTT. Protein product: CASSLPRQGLTEAFF. V and J are TRBV5-6 and TRBJ1-1; 8 bases are a match to TRBD1. Germline V gene sequence: CDR1 SGHDT, CDR2 YYEEEE. After removal of 1 base from V and 5 bases from J, the junction contained 7 bases not matched to a gene. The CDR3 consists of 15 residues.

V gene TRBV30 combines with J gene TRBJ1-2; 7 bases fit TRBD1. The CDR3 totals 13 residues. J was trimmed by 8 bases and V by 0 bases; bases with no gene match: 6. Looked up from germline, CDR1 is GTSNPN and CDR2 is SVGIG (reference sequence). In DNA, the CDR3 is TGTGCCTGGAGTGTACCTCCAGGGGGAGGCTACACCTTC. It yields the protein CAWSVPPGGGYTF. The entire variable domain, with the rest obtained from reference TRBV30 and TRBJ1-2, is as follows: SQTIHQWPATLVQPVGSPLSLECTVEGTSNPNLYWYRQAAGRGLQLLFYSVGIGQISSEVPQNLSASRPQDRQFILSSKKLLLSDSGFYLCAWSVPPGGGYTFGSGTRLTVV.

The V gene is TRBV28, the J gene TRBJ2-5; TRBD1 aligns across 8 bases. V lost 8 bases to trimming and J lost 5 bases; unmatched junction nucleotides: 7. Germline CDR1 and CDR2: MDHEN and SYDVKM. The CDR3 sequence is 13 residues long. The chain's CDR3 is CASRITGGETQYF. As DNA, the CDR3 is TGTGCCAGCCGCATAACAGGGGGGGAGACCCAGTACTTC.

This chain connects TRBV5-1 to TRBJ1-2, with TRBD1 identical over 7 bases. J was trimmed by 6 bases and V by 4 bases; bases with no gene match: 12. Germline CDR1 is SGHRS and CDR2 is YFSETQ. This CDR3 comprises 15 residues. The CDR3 region is CASSLLGQDQDGYTF. The CDR3, as DNA: TGCGCCAGCAGCCTGCTTGGACAGGACCAGGATGGCTACACCTTC.

V gene TRBV28 combines with J gene TRBJ1-6; D call uncertain. Germline CDR1 is MDHEN and CDR2 is SYDVKM. The length of the CDR3 is 12 residues. V lost 3 bases and J lost 13, with 10 bases in between. CDR3 in DNA: TGTGCCAGCAGTTTTCAGACGAGGCCCCTCCACTTT. Protein: CASSFQTRPLHF.

This rearrangement joins TRBV21-1 to TRBJ2-2; the table's D call of TRBD2 was not tested on the DNA. TRBV21-1 is labeled a pseudogene. The CDR3 contains 19 residues. Here the CDR3 reads CASSKRSYSGSDDTGELFF. The CDR3 nucleotides read TGTGCCAGCAGCAAACGATCCTATAGCGGGAGCGACGACACCGGGGAGCTGTTTTTT.

The chain carries TRBV20-1 and TRBJ2-7; the match to TRBD2 covers 7 bases. The CDR3 loop spans 13 amino acids. The V gene end was trimmed by 1 base and the J gene end by 3 bases; junction bases not matched to a gene: 3. The germline V gene encodes CDR1 DFQATT and CDR2 SNEGSKA (reference sequence). CDR3: CSARGGRFYEQYF. The CDR3 DNA reads as TGCAGTGCTAGAGGCGGGAGATTCTACGAGCAGTACTTC.

The chain carries TRBV4-1 and TRBJ2-3, with TRBD2 matching over 7 bases. The CDR3 sequence is 16 residues long. CDR1 is MGHRA, CDR2 YSYEKL, per germline. After removal of 0 bases from V and 4 bases from J, the junction contained 7 bases not matched to a gene. CDR3 in amino acids: CASSQDGGERADTQYF. In nucleotides, the CDR3 is TGCGCCAGCAGCCAAGATGGGGGGGAACGGGCAGATACGCAGTATTTT.

V usage is TRBV9 and J usage is TRBJ2-1; TRBD2 aligns across 10 bases. V gave up 3 bases and J gave up 4 bases; unmatched junction bases: 7. This CDR3 region has 16 residues. CDR1 is SGDLS, CDR2 YYNGEE, per germline. The CDR3 region is CASSDPSGSIYNEQFF. CDR3 DNA sequence: TGTGCCAGCAGCGACCCTAGCGGGAGTATTTACAATGAGCAGTTCTTC.

The chain links TRBV9 to TRBJ2-7; the D gene is possibly TRBD2 (7 bases). Germline V gene sequence: CDR1 SGDLS, CDR2 YYNGEE. Deletions cut 3 bases from V and 12 bases from J, with 22 bases between. This CDR3 region has 14 residues. CDR3 residues: CASSANWGGPETYF. CDR3 DNA: TGTGCCAGCAGCGCTAATTGGGGGGGGCCGGAGACGTACTTC.

The rearrangement uses TRBV27 and TRBJ2-1; a weak D match, TRBD1 (6 bases). Germline-derived CDR1 and CDR2 are MNHEY and SMNVEV (reference sequence). This CDR3 is 12 amino acids long. With 9 bases removed from V and 5 bases from J, the gap between germline ends came to 11 bases. The CDR3 DNA follows: TGTGCCAGGGGACACCGGGACAATGAGCAGTTCTTC. It yields the protein CARGHRDNEQFF.

The CDR3 loop is CASSYGIRGNDGYTF. In DNA form, the CDR3 reads TGTGCCAGCAGTTACGGGATCAGGGGGAACGATGGCTACACCTTC. The rearrangement uses TRBV6-5 and TRBJ1-2; 7 nucleotides line up with TRBD1. CDR1 is MNHEY and CDR2 is SVGAGI in the germline V gene. The CDR3 contains 15 residues. The ends lost 2 bases at V and 6 bases at J; junction bases unmatched: 9.

The chain combines TRBV10-3 with TRBJ2-7; D not resolved. CDR1 is ENHRY and CDR2 is SYGVKD in the germline V gene. V lost 2 bases and J lost 2, with 10 bases in between. There are 14 residues in the CDR3. CDR3 sequence reads: CAISEGVRAYEQYF. The CDR3 region has the DNA TGTGCCATCAGTGAGGGGGTCCGCGCCTACGAGCAGTACTTC.

V gene TRBV2 combines with J gene TRBJ2-2, with a weak D call TRBD2 (6 bases). CDR3 length: 16 residues. Germline-derived CDR1 and CDR2 are SNHLY and FYNNEI. The V end was cut by 6 bases, the J end by 8 bases, with 22 bases between. CDR3 DNA sequence: TGTGCCAGCAGCCACCGGGGGTCTAGTGTTGGTGGGGAGCTGTTTTTT. Residues: CASSHRGSSVGGELFF.

The chain carries TRBV12-3 or TRBV12-4 and TRBJ2-7; 8 positions agree with TRBD1. This CDR3 has 13 amino acids. Trimming cost V 6 bases and J 1 base; bases outside gene matches: 2. Here the CDR3 DNA reads TGTGCCAGCAGGGGGACAGGATCCTACGAGCAGTACTTC. Its protein product is CASRGTGSYEQYF.

V usage is TRBV5-4 and J usage is TRBJ2-3; D is ambiguous. There are 12 residues in the CDR3. The V end lost 3 bases, the J end lost 2 bases, and 4 bases lay between the germline ends. Germline V CDR1 and CDR2: SGHNT, YYREEE (reference sequence). In nucleotides, the CDR3 is TGTGCCAGCAGCTCGGACACAGATACGCAGTATTTT. Translated, it gives CASSSDTDTQYF.

CDR3 nucleotide sequence: TGCGCCAGCAGCCAAGTCGGGACAGGGGTTGGCTACACCTTC. Protein product: CASSQVGTGVGYTF. The gene calls are TRBV4-3 and TRBJ1-2, with 10 nucleotides matching TRBD1. CDR1 is LGHNA, CDR2 YSLEER, per germline. The CDR3 runs 14 residues. The V segment lost 1 base and the J segment 7 bases; nucleotides outside the gene matches: 3.

This rearrangement joins TRBV27 to TRBJ2-1, with D unresolved. CDR3 size: 16 residues. Trimming removed 2 bases at V and 3 bases at J, with 14 bases between. The germline V gene encodes CDR1 MNHEY and CDR2 SMNVEV (reference sequence). The CDR3 is CASSLLSFSGYNEQFF. The CDR3 coding sequence is TGTGCCAGCAGTTTACTGAGTTTTTCGGGCTACAATGAGCAGTTCTTC.

The chain recombines TRBV4-1 with TRBJ1-4, with a tentative D call TRBD1 (6 bases). The CDR3 loop spans 17 amino acids. Germline V lookup: CDR1 MGHRA, CDR2 YSYEKL. Trimming stripped 2 bases from V and 5 bases from J, with 18 bases between. The CDR3 DNA reads as TGCGCCAGCAGCCAAAAGTTACGGGGAGGGACAAATGAAAAACTGTTTTTT. Translation gives CASSQKLRGGTNEKLFF.

J is TRBJ1-5 and V is TRBV5-1; maybe TRBD1 (5 bases). Germline V gene sequence: CDR1 SGHRS, CDR2 YFSETQ. The CDR3 is 15 amino acids. Between the trimmed V and J ends, which lost 1 base and 8 bases, there was a span of 16 bases. CDR3: CASSLPDRGWKPQHF. The CDR3, as DNA: TGCGCCAGCAGCTTGCCCGATAGGGGTTGGAAGCCCCAGCATTTT.

The genes are TRBV24-1 and TRBJ2-5; maybe TRBD1 (6 bases). Germline CDR1 KGHDR, CDR2 SFDVKD. This CDR3 comprises 15 residues. V lost 3 bases and J lost 2, with 12 bases in between. CDR3 nucleotide sequence: TGTGCCACCAGTGATCCTCGGGACACGCAAGAGACCCAGTACTTC. Translated, it gives CATSDPRDTQETQYF.

CDR3 nucleotide sequence: TGTGCCAGCAGTTCAGACAGGGTGGAAGCTTTCTTT. Translation: CASSSDRVEAFF. This chain joins TRBV27 and TRBJ1-1, with TRBD1 identical over 7 bases. Trimming at V came to 4 bases and at J to 8 bases, leaving 4 bases not matched to a gene. CDR1 and CDR2 from the germline V gene are MNHEY and SMNVEV (reference sequence). The CDR3 totals 12 residues.

V usage is TRBV27 and J usage is TRBJ2-7; D not resolved. Per germline, CDR1 MNHEY and CDR2 SMNVEV (reference sequence). The CDR3 runs to 14 residues. The V end was cut by 6 bases, the J end by 5 bases, with 17 bases between. As DNA, the CDR3 is TGTGCCAGCAGCTTCGTCGCCCAACTACACGAGCAGTACTTC. Amino acids: CASSFVAQLHEQYF.

This rearrangement joins TRBV2 to TRBJ2-7; TRBD2 is a possible D gene (5 bases). Germline-derived CDR1 and CDR2 are SNHLY and FYNNEI. Trimming shortened V by 6 bases and J by 6 bases, and 12 bases separated the two germline ends. The CDR3 extends over 12 amino acids. This CDR3 reads CASSRAAPEQYF. For the CDR3, the DNA is TGTGCCAGCAGCCGAGCGGCGCCCGAGCAGTACTTC.

V gene TRBV20-1 combines with J gene TRBJ2-2; unclear D gene. Deletions cut 5 bases from V and 7 bases from J, with 14 bases between. The CDR3 contains 13 residues. CDR1 and CDR2 (germline): DFQATT, SNEGSKA (reference sequence). Here the CDR3 DNA reads TGCAGTGCTCTGGGTCGAGACGGCGGGGAGCTGTTTTTT. Its protein product is CSALGRDGGELFF.

This rearrangement joins TRBV24-1 to TRBJ2-3; no clear D gene. Germline loops: CDR1 KGHDR, CDR2 SFDVKD. The germline V and J ends were trimmed by 9 bases and 8 bases, with 11 bases remaining between them. This CDR3 comprises 11 residues. The CDR3 nucleotides read TGTGCCACCTCTGGTGGAGCTACGCAGTATTTT. As protein: CATSGGATQYF.

This chain uses TRBV4-1 with TRBJ2-4, with 13 bases lining up with TRBD2. V trimming: 0 bases; J trimming: 2 bases; junction bases outside the gene matches: 4. Per germline, CDR1 MGHRA and CDR2 YSYEKL. CDR3 size: 18 residues. The CDR3 bases are TGCGCCAGCAGCCAAGAACTAGCGGGAGGGCTAACCAAAAACATTCAGTACTTC. It yields the protein CASSQELAGGLTKNIQYF.

The chain employs TRBV29-1 and TRBJ2-2; D unresolved. Looked up from germline, CDR1 is SQVTM and CDR2 is ANQGSEA. The ends were cut back, 2 bases at V and 5 bases at J, with 12 bases in the middle. This CDR3 region has 14 residues. The CDR3 loop is CSVESRAETGELFF. Written as DNA, the CDR3 is TGCAGCGTTGAATCTAGGGCGGAGACCGGGGAGCTGTTTTTT.

This clonotype was recorded only once. The CDR3, as DNA: TGTGCCAGTAGTCCTTCGACAGGGCTTGACGGCTACACCTTC. This encodes CASSPSTGLDGYTF. The chain is built from TRBV19 and TRBJ1-2; 7 bases are shared with TRBD1. Germline CDR1 reads LNHDA; CDR2 reads SQIVND (reference sequence). This CDR3 contains 14 residues. The V gene end was trimmed by 5 bases and the J gene end by 8 bases; junction bases not matched to a gene: 11.